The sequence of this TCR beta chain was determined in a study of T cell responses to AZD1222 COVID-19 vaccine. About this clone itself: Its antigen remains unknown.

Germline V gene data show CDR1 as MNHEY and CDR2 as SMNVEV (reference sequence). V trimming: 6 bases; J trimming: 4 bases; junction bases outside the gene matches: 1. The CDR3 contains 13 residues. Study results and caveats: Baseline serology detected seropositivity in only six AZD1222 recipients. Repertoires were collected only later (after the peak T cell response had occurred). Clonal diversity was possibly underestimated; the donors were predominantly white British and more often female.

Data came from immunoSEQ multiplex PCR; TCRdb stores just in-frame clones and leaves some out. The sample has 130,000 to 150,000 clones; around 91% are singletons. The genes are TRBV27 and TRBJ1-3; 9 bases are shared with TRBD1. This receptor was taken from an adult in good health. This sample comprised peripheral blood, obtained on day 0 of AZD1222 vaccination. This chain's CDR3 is CASRQGAGNTIYF. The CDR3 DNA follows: TGTGCCAGCAGACAGGGGGCGGGAAACACCATATATTTT.